This T cell receptor (beta chain) was sequenced for a study of blood T cell repertoires in COVID-19. Overall study: Spain, Italy and the United States supplied samples that represented acute and convalescent COVID-19. Sample material is recorded as cDNA or gDNA derived from T cells, B-cell-depleted T cells, or PBMCs.

Germline assignment: CDR1 SEHNR and CDR2 FQNEAQ (reference sequence). The CDR3 is 16 amino acids. Unmatched junction bases numbered 8, after V lost 1 base and J lost 5 bases. The repertoire was sequenced with immunoSEQ multiplex PCR; TCRdb's copy has only in-frame clones and lacks some. The repertoire includes 200,000 to 250,000 clones, under 90% of them detected once, and roughly 4.2% sits in the top ten. The chain has TRBV7-9 and TRBJ2-1, with 7 bases lining up with TRBD2. This receptor was obtained from a man aged 45-60 years with acute or convalescent COVID-19. The sequencing sample was made of peripheral blood. CDR3 nucleotide sequence: TGTGCCAGCAGCTTAGGGTCGGCGGCGGGGGACAATGAGCAGTTCTTC. It is translated as CASSLGSAAGDNEQFF.